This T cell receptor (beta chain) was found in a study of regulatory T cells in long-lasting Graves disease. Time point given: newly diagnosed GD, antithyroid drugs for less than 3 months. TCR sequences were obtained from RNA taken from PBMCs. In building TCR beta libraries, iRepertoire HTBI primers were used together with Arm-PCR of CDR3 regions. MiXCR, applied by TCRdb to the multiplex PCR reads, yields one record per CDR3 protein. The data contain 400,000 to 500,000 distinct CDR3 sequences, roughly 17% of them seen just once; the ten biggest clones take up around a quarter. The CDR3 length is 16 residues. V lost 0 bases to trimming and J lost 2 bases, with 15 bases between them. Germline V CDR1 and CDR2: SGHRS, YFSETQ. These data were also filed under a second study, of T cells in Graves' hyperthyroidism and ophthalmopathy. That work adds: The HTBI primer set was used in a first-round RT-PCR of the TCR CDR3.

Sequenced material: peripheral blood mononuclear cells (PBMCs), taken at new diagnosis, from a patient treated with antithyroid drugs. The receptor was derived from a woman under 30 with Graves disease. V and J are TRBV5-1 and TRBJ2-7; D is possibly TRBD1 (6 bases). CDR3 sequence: CASSLDGTTTAYEQYF. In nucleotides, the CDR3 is TGCGCCAGCAGCTTGGACGGGACAACGACAGCCTACGAGCAGTACTTC.